Below are 28 T cell receptor beta chains sequenced from a single sample in a study of CD8 T cells in ankylosing spondylitis. TCRdb processed the 5' RACE reads anew with MiXCR; each CDR3 protein has one entry. The top ten clones hold roughly 13% of a sample with about 350,000 distinct CDR3 sequences, roughly 20% of them seen once. The sequenced material came from blood, either unsorted or a sorted T cell fraction (not recorded which). The receptors were sampled from a male donor with ankylosing spondylitis or in good health (not recorded which).

The chain combines TRBV29-1 with TRBJ2-2; tentative D call: TRBD2 (5 bases). Germline V gene lookup returns CDR1 SQVTM and CDR2 ANQGSEA. The V gene lost 3 bases and the J gene lost 6 bases, with 11 bases spanning the gap. The CDR3 spans 13 residues. The CDR3 is CSVDRGRAGELFF. For the CDR3, the DNA is TGCAGCGTTGACCGAGGGCGGGCCGGGGAGCTGTTTTTT.

In its sample, this clonotype was seen a few times. V is TRBV20-1 and J is TRBJ2-7, with unresolved D. This CDR3 spans 17 amino acids. Trimming removed 0 bases from V and 6 bases from J, with 24 bases in between. Germline assignment: CDR1 DFQATT and CDR2 SNEGSKA (reference sequence). CDR3 nucleotides: TGCAGTGCTAGAGATACTACTGTCAACACGGCCGTACGCGAGCAGTACTTC. Encoded protein: CSARDTTVNTAVREQYF.

This chain uses TRBV20-1 with TRBJ2-5; D is ambiguous. The CDR3 loop spans 14 amino acids. Germline CDR1 is DFQATT and CDR2 is SNEGSKA (reference sequence). V lost 1 base, J lost 8 bases, and 17 bases lay in between. The DNA of the CDR3 is TGCAGTGCTAGAGGAGCAAGGCGAAGTAGCACCCAGTACTTC. Protein product: CSARGARRSSTQYF.

This clonotype was recorded a few times. The chain combines TRBV12-3 or TRBV12-4 with TRBJ2-7, with 10 bases identical to TRBD1. This CDR3 region has 15 residues. Unmatched junction bases numbered 3, after V lost 2 bases and J lost 2 bases. The DNA for the CDR3 is TGTGCCAGCAGTTTAACCGGGACAGGGGCCTACGAGCAGTACTTC. It yields the protein CASSLTGTGAYEQYF.

This clonotype was counted between two and nine times. The chain recombines TRBV7-9 with TRBJ1-1, with unresolved D. The length of the CDR3 is 11 residues. Trimming took 5 bases from V and 6 from J, leaving 7 bases between them. Germline V gives CDR1 SEHNR, CDR2 FQNEAQ (reference sequence). The CDR3 here is CASSLAPEAFF. The CDR3 DNA follows: TGTGCCAGCAGCCTCGCTCCTGAAGCTTTCTTT.

This clonotype was found a few times. The chain carries TRBV12-3 or TRBV12-4 and TRBJ2-5; no clear D. This CDR3 spans 11 amino acids. Deletions cut 5 bases from V and 8 bases from J, with 9 bases between. The CDR3 here is CASSQDTTQYF. In nucleotides, the CDR3 is TGTGCCAGCAGTCAAGACACCACCCAGTACTTC.

This chain connects TRBV30 to TRBJ2-1, with 9 bases matching TRBD2. This CDR3 region has 15 residues. From germline, CDR1 is GTSNPN and CDR2 SVGIG (reference sequence). The trim removed 1 base at V and 6 bases at J, leaving 7 bases unmatched. CDR3 residues: CAWSALSLAGNEQFF. DNA of the CDR3: TGTGCCTGGAGTGCCCTCTCACTAGCGGGCAATGAGCAGTTCTTC.

CDR3 in DNA: TGTGCCATCAGTGGGGGAGGAAATCAGCCCCAGCATTTT. The encoded protein is CAISGGGNQPQHF. The chain combines TRBV10-3 with TRBJ1-5; D remains unclear. Trimming cost V 4 bases and J 4 bases, with 8 bases left between them. This CDR3 comprises 13 residues. Germline V gene lookup returns CDR1 ENHRY and CDR2 SYGVKD.

This chain links TRBV20-1 with TRBJ2-1, with D perhaps matching TRBD1 (6 bases). V was pared by 6 bases and J by 3 bases, with 15 bases between. This CDR3 is 14 amino acids long. Germline CDR1 and CDR2: DFQATT and SNEGSKA (reference sequence). The CDR3 region has the DNA TGCAGTGCACCGAACAGGGAATTCTACAATGAGCAGTTCTTC. Translation: CSAPNREFYNEQFF.

The chain employs TRBV5-1 and TRBJ2-1, with 9 bases identical to TRBD2. V was pared by 5 bases and J by 1 base, with 10 bases of the junction left unmatched. The CDR3 runs to 17 residues. Germline CDR1 is SGHRS and CDR2 is YFSETQ. The chain's CDR3 is CASRPTGGGASYNEQFF. DNA for the CDR3: TGCGCCAGCAGACCTACCGGCGGGGGGGCGTCCTACAATGAGCAGTTCTTC.

The chain combines TRBV20-1 with TRBJ2-3; 11 bases are a match to TRBD2. With V trimmed by 1 base and J by 3 bases, 6 bases remained unmatched. CDR3 length equals 16 residues. In germline, CDR1 is DFQATT, CDR2 SNEGSKA (reference sequence). In nucleotides, the CDR3 is TGCAGTGCTAGAGCGGCGGGACTAGCGGCGACAGATACGCAGTATTTT. It encodes CSARAAGLAATDTQYF.

This clonotype was seen only a few times. This chain uses TRBV7-8 with TRBJ2-3; the match to TRBD2 covers 9 bases. Germline CDR1 SGHVS, CDR2 FQNEAQ. After removal of 1 base from V and 4 bases from J, the junction contained 12 bases not matched to a gene. The CDR3 has 18 residues. The CDR3 loop reads CASSLVSPAGGRADTQYF. CDR3 coding DNA: TGTGCCAGCAGCTTAGTGTCGCCTGCGGGGGGGCGAGCAGATACGCAGTATTTT.

This chain uses TRBV7-2 with TRBJ2-3; 9 nucleotides match TRBD1. The CDR3 totals 16 residues. V was pared by 4 bases and J by 6 bases, with 11 bases of the junction left unmatched. Per the germline V gene, CDR1 is SGHTA and CDR2 is FQGNSA. The CDR3 protein is CASSSYPGQGEDTQYF. In nucleotides, the CDR3 is TGTGCCAGCAGCTCATATCCGGGACAGGGAGAGGATACGCAGTATTTT.

This clonotype was counted a few times. The V and J genes are TRBV27 and TRBJ2-3; 12 nucleotides agree with TRBD2. This CDR3 contains 15 residues. The V gene's germline CDR1 is MNHEY and CDR2 SMNVEV (reference sequence). The junction had 2 bases not matched to a gene; V was cut back by 6 bases and J by 1 base. Here the CDR3 reads CASRLAGGRTDTQYF. Here the CDR3 DNA reads TGTGCCAGCAGACTAGCGGGGGGCCGCACAGATACGCAGTATTTT.

As to this clonotype: An end of the junction differs from the germline gene, which may be a read error. V and J are TRBV6-4 and TRBJ2-2; unclear D gene. This CDR3 spans 16 amino acids. The germline V gene has CDR1 MRHNA and CDR2 SNTAGT. CDR3 residues: CASRDSGLSDTGELFF. DNA for the CDR3: TGTGCCAGCAGAGACTCGGGTCTCTCGGACACCGGGGAGCTGTTTTTT.

The chain carries TRBV12-3 or TRBV12-4 and TRBJ2-3; D is perhaps TRBD1 (6 bases). The CDR3 runs 14 residues. Trimming removed 3 bases at V and 2 bases at J, with 9 bases between. CDR3 in DNA: TGTGCCAGCAGTTTGGTGGGACACACAGATACGCAGTATTTT. It codes for CASSLVGHTDTQYF.

This clonotype was counted only a few times. V usage is TRBV10-3 and J usage is TRBJ1-6, with D hard to call. CDR1 is ENHRY, CDR2 SYGVKD, per germline. Deletions cut 3 bases from V and 4 bases from J, with 13 bases between. There are 16 residues in the CDR3. The CDR3 sequence: CAISEYGEQYNSPLHF. Written as DNA, the CDR3 is TGTGCCATCAGTGAATATGGGGAACAGTATAATTCACCCCTCCACTTT.

The chain employs TRBV6-1 and TRBJ2-1, with 8 bases lining up with TRBD1. Germline lookup yields CDR1 MNHNS and CDR2 SASEGT. The CDR3 extends over 15 amino acids. V was clipped by 6 bases and J by 2 bases; unmatched bases: 6. The CDR3 DNA follows: TGTGCCAGCAGCTCAGACAGGGGACCCTACAATGAGCAGTTCTTC. Residues: CASSSDRGPYNEQFF.

This clonotype has a handful of counts. The rearrangement joins TRBV5-6 to TRBJ2-2; D is uncertain. CDR3 length: 13 amino acids. Germline V lookup: CDR1 SGHDT, CDR2 YYEEEE. Trimming stripped 0 bases from V and 7 bases from J, with 7 bases between. The CDR3 region has the DNA TGTGCCAGCAGCTTGGCCGCTGGCGGGGAGCTGTTTTTT. It is translated as CASSLAAGGELFF.

This clonotype was counted a few times. The V and J genes are TRBV5-5 and TRBJ1-2; D may be TRBD1 (5 bases). Trimming removed 0 bases from V and 0 bases from J, with 9 bases in between. There are 15 residues in the CDR3. From germline, CDR1 is SGHKS and CDR2 YYEKEE (reference sequence). This CDR3 reads CASSLDGTTNYGYTF. CDR3 bases: TGTGCCAGCAGCTTGGATGGGACCACTAACTATGGCTACACCTTC. The full variable domain, rest sourced from reference TRBV5-5 and TRBJ1-2, is DAGVTQSPTHLIKTRGQQVTLRCSPISGHKSVSWYQQVLGQGPQFIFQYYEKEERGRGNFPDRFSARQFPNYSSELNVNALLLGDSALYLCASSLDGTTNYGYTFGSGTRLTVV.

This clonotype is labeled medium-sized (0.01 to 0.1%). The rearrangement links TRBV6-5 to TRBJ2-7, with a possible D match to TRBD2 (5 bases). Trimming took off 4 bases at V and 5 bases at J, with 12 bases between the two ends. This CDR3 comprises 13 residues. The germline V gene encodes CDR1 MNHEY and CDR2 SVGAGI. The CDR3 DNA is TGTGCCAGCAGTTCCGGACTCCTTGACGAGCAGTACTTC. Encoded protein: CASSSGLLDEQYF.

The DNA of the CDR3 is TGTGCCAGCAGTTACATTTCGGGCAGGGGCTATAATTCACCCCTCCACTTT. Translated: CASSYISGRGYNSPLHF. The rearrangement joins TRBV6-5 to TRBJ1-6; D possibly corresponds to TRBD1 (6 bases). The CDR3 consists of 17 residues. Trimming pared 2 bases from V and 3 bases from J, leaving 14 bases between. CDR1 is MNHEY and CDR2 is SVGAGI in the germline V gene.

A remark on this clonotype: The conserved phenylalanine or tryptophan normally closing the CDR3 is absent here, so this likely arose from a read error. The chain couples TRBV29-1 to TRBJ2-7; TRBD2 matches at 9 bases. Per germline, CDR1 SQVTM and CDR2 ANQGSEA. Losses at the gene ends were 1 base for V and 0 bases for J; bases not matched to a gene: 1. The CDR3 extends over 14 amino acids. The CDR3: CSVEASGVSYEQYL. The CDR3, as DNA: TGCAGCGTTGAAGCTAGCGGGGTCTCCTACGAGCAGTACCTC.

J is TRBJ2-7 and V is TRBV20-1, with no clear D. Deletions cut 0 bases from V and 6 bases from J, with 15 bases between. The CDR3 is 14 residues long. Germline CDR1 is DFQATT and CDR2 is SNEGSKA (reference sequence). As DNA, the CDR3 is TGCAGTGCTAGAGATTTCGGGCCCACTGGCGAGCAGTACTTC. Its translation: CSARDFGPTGEQYF.

V is TRBV7-9 and J is TRBJ2-2; D gene ambiguous. V was shortened by 1 base and J by 3 bases, with 9 bases between the two germline ends. The germline V gene encodes CDR1 SEHNR and CDR2 FQNEAQ (reference sequence). This CDR3 is 15 amino acids long. DNA of the CDR3: TGTGCCAGCAGCTTAGAACCCAGCCACACCGGGGAGCTGTTTTTT. The encoded protein is CASSLEPSHTGELFF. Based on the CDR3 plus reference TRBV7-9 and TRBJ2-2, the full variable domain is DTGVSQNPRHKITKRGQNVTFRCDPISEHNRLYWYRQTLGQGPEFLTYFQNEAQLEKSRLLSDRFSAERPKGSFSTLEIQRTEQGDSAMYLCASSLEPSHTGELFFGEGSRLTVL.

CDR3 amino acids: CASRSDPTSYNEQFF. In DNA form, the CDR3 reads TGTGCCAGCAGGAGTGATCCAACCTCCTACAATGAGCAGTTCTTC. The chain recombines TRBV28 with TRBJ2-1; D remains ambiguous. Trimming stripped 6 bases from V and 0 bases from J, with 12 bases between. Germline-derived CDR1 and CDR2 are MDHEN and SYDVKM. This CDR3 comprises 15 residues. Full variable domain (missing parts from reference TRBV28 and TRBJ2-1): DVKVTQSSRYLVKRTGEKVFLECVQDMDHENMFWYRQDPGLGLRLIYFSYDVKMKEKGDIPEGYSVSREKKERFSLILESASTNQTSMYLCASRSDPTSYNEQFFGPGTRLTVL.

The chain carries TRBV5-5 and TRBJ2-7, with 7 positions matching TRBD1. The CDR3 extends over 16 amino acids. CDR1 is SGHKS, CDR2 YYEKEE, per germline (reference sequence). V was clipped by 3 bases and J by 5 bases; unmatched bases: 14. The CDR3 loop reads CASSWRPGQDSDEQYF. In DNA form, the CDR3 reads TGTGCCAGCAGCTGGCGCCCCGGACAGGATTCTGACGAGCAGTACTTC.

Only a few counts were recorded for this clonotype. This chain links TRBV12-3 or TRBV12-4 with TRBJ2-1, with D possibly TRBD2 on 6 matching bases. The CDR3 is 14 amino acids. V was trimmed by 8 bases and J by 4 bases, leaving 15 bases between them. This CDR3 reads CASVSPGTYNEQFF. In nucleotides, the CDR3 is TGTGCCAGCGTATCCCCGGGGACTTACAATGAGCAGTTCTTC.